This T cell receptor (beta chain) was obtained from a study of T cell responses to AZD1222 COVID-19 vaccine. Whole-study results and caveats: Clonal diversity may have been underestimated in mostly white British donors.

Produced via immunoSEQ multiplex PCR; TCRdb's table is partial and in-frame only. The sample contains 150,000 or so clones, 85% to 95% of which appear only once. The CDR3 covers 15 residues. From germline, CDR1 is LNHDA and CDR2 SQIVND (reference sequence). Trimming took off 4 bases at V and 0 bases at J, with 9 bases between the two ends. For this clone: Its specificity is unknown.

This TCR derives from an adult in good health. The V and J genes are TRBV19 and TRBJ2-2; D remains unclear. This specimen consisted of peripheral blood, obtained on day 0 of AZD1222 vaccination. The CDR3 DNA sequence: TGTGCCAGTAGTAATGAACCCGCGAACACCGGGGAGCTGTTTTTT. This encodes CASSNEPANTGELFF.